A single sample is the source of the 27 T cell receptor beta chains below, sequenced in a study of T cells after yellow fever vaccination. TCRdb reprocessed the 5' RACE reads via MiXCR and lists one record per CDR3 protein. Of about 320,000 distinct CDR3 sequences in the sample, 3.5% to 5% are singletons; the top ten hold roughly a fifth. Sequencing used PBMCs, obtained 15 days after the yellow fever booster vaccination. The origin of the receptors is a man between 18 and 29 years old who received the YFV17D yellow fever vaccine.

This clonotype was seen many times. The rearrangement joins TRBV7-2 to TRBJ1-5; the D gene is possibly TRBD1 (5 bases). The V and J ends lost 5 bases and 1 base respectively, with 12 bases between them. Germline V gives CDR1 SGHTA, CDR2 FQGNSA. The CDR3 has 15 amino acids. As DNA, the CDR3 is TGTGCCAGCAGCCCTATCCGGGGGAGCAATCAGCCCCAGCATTTT. This codes for CASSPIRGSNQPQHF.

Ten or more counts support this clonotype. The chain has TRBV7-9 and TRBJ2-5; perhaps TRBD1 as D (6 bases). Germline assignment: CDR1 SEHNR and CDR2 FQNEAQ (reference sequence). This CDR3 contains 14 residues. V lost 2 bases and J 5 bases, leaving 12 bases between the germline ends. CDR3 bases: TGTGCCAGCAGCTTATCGCCCAGGGGTGAGACCCAGTACTTC. It translates to CASSLSPRGETQYF.

The sample holds one count of this clonotype. A read error may be the cause here, since a much bigger clone is one base away. The chain combines TRBV6-6 with TRBJ2-7; tentatively, D is TRBD2 (5 bases). The ends were cut back, 6 bases at V and 9 bases at J, with 15 bases in the middle. In germline, CDR1 is MNHNY, CDR2 SVGAGI (reference sequence). The CDR3 sequence is 12 residues long. The CDR3 sequence: CASSHRGPGQYF. The CDR3 DNA reads TGTGCCAGCAGCCACCGGGGTCCGGGGCAGTACTTC.

This clonotype was picked up a small number of times. The chain recombines TRBV5-1 with TRBJ2-2; TRBD1 matches at 7 bases. The CDR3 loop spans 15 amino acids. Germline V gene sequence: CDR1 SGHRS, CDR2 YFSETQ. J was trimmed by 7 bases and V by 0 bases; bases with no gene match: 6. CDR3 sequence: CASSLAEGADGELFF. For the CDR3, the DNA is TGCGCCAGCAGCTTGGCCGAGGGGGCGGACGGGGAGCTGTTTTTT.

The genes are TRBV7-6 and TRBJ1-2; 7 bases are a match to TRBD1. V lost 5 bases to trimming and J lost 6 bases; unmatched junction nucleotides: 9. The V gene's germline CDR1 is SGHVS and CDR2 FNYEAQ. CDR3 length: 14 amino acids. CDR3 region: CASSPSQGIHGYTF. The CDR3 region has the DNA TGTGCCAGCAGCCCGTCACAGGGGATCCATGGCTACACCTTC.

This clonotype was detected a few times. This chain joins TRBV5-4 and TRBJ2-3; 9 bases align to TRBD2. CDR3 length: 15 residues. V was pared by 3 bases and J by 1 base, with 3 bases of the junction left unmatched. Germline V gives CDR1 SGHNT, CDR2 YYREEE (reference sequence). The CDR3 here is CASSWGGGGTDTQYF. For the CDR3, the DNA is TGTGCCAGCAGCTGGGGCGGGGGGGGCACAGATACGCAGTATTTT.

This clonotype was seen only a few times. The J gene is TRBJ1-1, the V gene TRBV7-6, with a possible D match to TRBD1 (6 bases). Germline assignment: CDR1 SGHVS and CDR2 FNYEAQ. The V end lost 0 bases, the J end lost 4 bases, and 18 bases lay between the germline ends. This CDR3 is built from 17 residues. The CDR3 nucleotides are TGTGCCAGCAGCTTAGCTACAGGGTCGTCCTTGGGCACTGAAGCTTTCTTT. It codes for CASSLATGSSLGTEAFF. The full variable domain, rest sourced from reference TRBV7-6 and TRBJ1-1, is GAGVSQSPRYKVTKRGQDVALRCDPISGHVSLYWYRQALGQGPEFLTYFNYEAQQDKSGLPNDRFSAERPEGSISTLTIQRTEQRDSAMYRCASSLATGSSLGTEAFFGQGTRLTVV.

This chain links TRBV7-2 with TRBJ2-2, with 9 nucleotides matching TRBD2. The V gene end was trimmed by 4 bases and the J gene end by 6 bases; junction bases not matched to a gene: 3. Germline loops: CDR1 SGHTA, CDR2 FQGNSA. This CDR3 comprises 14 residues. In DNA form, the CDR3 reads TGTGCCAGCAGCTCGGGACTAGCTGCCGGGGAGCTGTTTTTT. It yields the protein CASSSGLAAGELFF.

Ten or more counts support this clonotype. The chain couples TRBV20-1 to TRBJ2-3; 13 bases align to TRBD2. V was pared by 4 bases and J by 8 bases, with 12 bases of the junction left unmatched. This CDR3 comprises 16 residues. Per germline, CDR1 DFQATT and CDR2 SNEGSKA (reference sequence). The CDR3 DNA is TGCAGTGCTAAGGGACTAGCGGGGTTCGGTAGAAGTACGCAGTATTTT. Protein sequence: CSAKGLAGFGRSTQYF.

This chain links TRBV6-5 with TRBJ2-7, with D maybe TRBD1 (6 bases). Deletions cut 2 bases from V and 3 bases from J, with 8 bases between. Germline CDR1 reads MNHEY; CDR2 reads SVGAGI. This CDR3 comprises 13 residues. The CDR3 DNA reads as TGTGCCAGCAGTTACGCACAGGGCTACGAGCAGTACGTC. Its protein is CASSYAQGYEQYV.

Ten or more counts support this clonotype. The V call is TRBV7-9, the J call TRBJ1-5; no definite D call. The CDR3 is made up of 14 amino acids. The V end lost 5 bases, the J end lost 6 bases, and 14 bases lay between the germline ends. CDR1 and CDR2 (germline): SEHNR, FQNEAQ (reference sequence). The DNA of the CDR3 is TGTGCCAGCAGCCCGCACGAGAGCGGTCAGCCCCAGCATTTT. Residues: CASSPHESGQPQHF.

This clonotype was seen at least ten times. This chain joins TRBV6-5 and TRBJ1-5, with a tentative D call TRBD1 (6 bases). The CDR3 consists of 14 residues. CDR1 MNHEY and CDR2 SVGAGI come from the germline V gene. The V and J ends lost 6 bases and 0 bases respectively, with 9 bases between them. This chain's CDR3 is CASRGQSSNQPQHF. DNA for the CDR3: TGTGCCAGCAGGGGACAATCTAGCAATCAGCCCCAGCATTTT.

In this sample, this clonotype turned up a few times. This rearrangement joins TRBV28 to TRBJ2-1; 7 nucleotides align to TRBD2. Germline-derived CDR1 and CDR2 are MDHEN and SYDVKM. The CDR3 runs to 15 residues. V shed 6 bases, J shed 0 bases, and the junction held 5 bases outside the gene matches. The CDR3 DNA sequence: TGTGCCAGCAGCCGGGGGGTATCCTCCTACAATGAGCAGTTCTTC. Its protein product is CASSRGVSSYNEQFF.

This clonotype was seen many times. The V and J genes are TRBV20-1 and TRBJ1-4; D remains ambiguous. Trimming removed 3 bases at V and 0 bases at J, with 14 bases between. Germline V lookup: CDR1 DFQATT, CDR2 SNEGSKA (reference sequence). This CDR3 is 16 amino acids long. CDR3 nucleotide sequence: TGCAGTGCTAGCCCCCCAAATTTAGCAACTAATGAAAAACTGTTTTTT. This sequence encodes CSASPPNLATNEKLFF.

The CDR3 bases are TGTGCCAGCAAAGGGGGCGGAACTAATGAAAAACTGTTTTTT. It translates to CASKGGGTNEKLFF. This rearrangement joins TRBV6-5 to TRBJ1-4; 7 nucleotides line up with TRBD1. Germline V CDR1 and CDR2: MNHEY, SVGAGI. This CDR3 contains 14 residues. Unmatched junction bases numbered 3, after V lost 7 bases and J lost 1 base.

This clonotype was picked up many times. The chain couples TRBV7-9 to TRBJ2-3; possible D gene TRBD2, 5 bases. Germline-derived CDR1 and CDR2 are SEHNR and FQNEAQ (reference sequence). This CDR3 contains 15 residues. V shed 8 bases and J shed 6 bases, with 21 bases lying between them. CDR3: CASENGVSRDDTQYF. CDR3 nucleotides: TGTGCCAGCGAGAACGGGGTAAGCCGAGACGATACGCAGTATTTT.

This clonotype was counted many times. The chain uses TRBV20-1 and TRBJ2-5; the D gene could be TRBD1 or TRBD2 (5 bases each). The CDR3 runs to 16 residues. V was shortened by 2 bases and J by 3 bases, with 19 bases between the two germline ends. Germline-derived CDR1 and CDR2 are DFQATT and SNEGSKA (reference sequence). The CDR3 sequence is CSARPTRGSGKETQYF. CDR3 sequence (DNA): TGCAGTGCTAGACCTACTAGGGGTTCAGGGAAAGAGACCCAGTACTTC.

The chain uses TRBV20-1 and TRBJ2-7; 7 positions agree with TRBD1. V lost 6 bases to trimming and J lost 2 bases; unmatched junction nucleotides: 4. CDR3 length equals 12 residues. Germline values: CDR1 DFQATT, CDR2 SNEGSKA (reference sequence). In nucleotides, the CDR3 is TGCAGTGCGACCGGACAGGCCTACGAGCAGTACTTC. It is translated as CSATGQAYEQYF.

The rearrangement joins TRBV11-2 to TRBJ2-3, with 10 bases fitting TRBD1. The V gene end was trimmed by 5 bases and the J gene end by 4 bases; junction bases not matched to a gene: 21. The CDR3 has 20 amino acids. Per germline, CDR1 SGHAT and CDR2 FQNNGV. CDR3 nucleotides: TGTGCCAGCAGCCCGCATCAGGGACAGGGGAAGCTGGAGCAAGCAGATACGCAGTATTTT. Its translation is CASSPHQGQGKLEQADTQYF.

V usage is TRBV6-5 and J usage is TRBJ2-7; 9 bases line up with TRBD2. Germline V gene lookup returns CDR1 MNHEY and CDR2 SVGAGI. V lost 7 bases to trimming and J lost 6 bases; unmatched junction nucleotides: 13. The CDR3 has 15 amino acids. The CDR3 nucleotides read TGTGCCAGCACCCAAGGGGCTAGCGGGGCTGGCGAGCAGTACGTC. Protein sequence: CASTQGASGAGEQYV.

This chain uses TRBV12-3 or TRBV12-4 with TRBJ1-1; D is perhaps TRBD1 (6 bases). V was shortened by 6 bases and J by 4 bases, with 15 bases between the two germline ends. CDR3 length: 14 amino acids. CDR3 sequence (DNA): TGTGCCAGCAGCCCCACAGGGAAGAGCACTGAAGCTTTCTTT. This codes for CASSPTGKSTEAFF.

This clonotype was seen at least ten times. The chain combines TRBV7-3 with TRBJ1-1, with 10 bases matching TRBD1. This CDR3 has 14 amino acids. V dropped 4 bases and J dropped 4; count of bases not matched to a gene: 3. Per germline, CDR1 SGHTA and CDR2 FQGTGA. The DNA for the CDR3 is TGTGCCAGCAGCTCGACAGGGGGCGGCACTGAAGCTTTCTTT. The encoded protein is CASSSTGGGTEAFF.

This clonotype showed up just a few times. The CDR3 coding sequence is TGTGCCAGCAGCTTAGTACCTAGTCGCGAGCAGTACGTC. Protein: CASSLVPSREQYV. The chain joins TRBV7-9 to TRBJ2-7, with D unclear. V lost 1 base to trimming and J lost 6 bases, with 10 bases between them. Germline assignment: CDR1 SEHNR and CDR2 FQNEAQ (reference sequence). The CDR3 has 13 residues.

This clonotype was seen many times. The V call is TRBV7-9, the J call TRBJ2-3, with TRBD1 matching 7 bases. With 3 bases clipped from V and 4 bases from J, the junction kept 7 bases outside the gene matches. The germline V gene encodes CDR1 SEHNR and CDR2 FQNEAQ (reference sequence). The CDR3 length is 15 residues. CDR3 in DNA: TGTGCCAGCAGCTTCACCGGGACAGTTGCAGATACGCAGTATTTT. This sequence encodes CASSFTGTVADTQYF.

As DNA, the CDR3 is TGCGCCAGCAGCCAAACCCTGGGGGGCGCCTTCGGAGAGACCCAGTACTTC. Translated, it gives CASSQTLGGAFGETQYF. The chain couples TRBV4-1 to TRBJ2-5, with D perhaps being TRBD1 or TRBD2 (6 bases each). In germline, CDR1 is MGHRA, CDR2 YSYEKL. The germline V and J ends were trimmed by 2 bases and 4 bases, with 20 bases remaining between them. The length of the CDR3 is 17 residues.

This clonotype turned up a few times. The chain is built from TRBV7-2 and TRBJ1-6; 10 nucleotides agree with TRBD1. The CDR3 has 15 residues. Germline-derived CDR1 and CDR2 are SGHTA and FQGNSA. Losses at the gene ends were 5 bases for V and 6 bases for J; bases not matched to a gene: 4. CDR3 residues: CASSMGQGINSPLHF. CDR3 DNA sequence: TGTGCCAGCAGCATGGGACAGGGGATTAATTCACCCCTCCACTTT.

This clonotype was seen repeatedly, ten times or more. The V gene is TRBV7-9, the J gene TRBJ2-1; D is undetermined. The CDR3 is 12 amino acids. Trimming pared 0 bases from V and 6 bases from J, leaving 3 bases between. Germline V gives CDR1 SEHNR, CDR2 FQNEAQ (reference sequence). DNA of the CDR3: TGTGCCAGCAGCTTAGCGGTCAATGAGCAGTTCTTC. It encodes CASSLAVNEQFF.